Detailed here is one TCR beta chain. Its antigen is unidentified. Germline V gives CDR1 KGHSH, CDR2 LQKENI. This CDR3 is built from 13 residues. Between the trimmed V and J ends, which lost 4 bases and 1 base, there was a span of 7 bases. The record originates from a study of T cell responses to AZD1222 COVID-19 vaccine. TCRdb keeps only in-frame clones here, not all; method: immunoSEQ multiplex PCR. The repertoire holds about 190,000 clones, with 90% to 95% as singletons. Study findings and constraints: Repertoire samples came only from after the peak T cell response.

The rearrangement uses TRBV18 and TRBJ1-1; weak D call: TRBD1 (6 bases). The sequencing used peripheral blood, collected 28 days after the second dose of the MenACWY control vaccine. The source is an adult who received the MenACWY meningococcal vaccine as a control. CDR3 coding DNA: TGTGCCAGCTCACGGACAGCGAACACTGAAGCTTTCTTT. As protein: CASSRTANTEAFF.